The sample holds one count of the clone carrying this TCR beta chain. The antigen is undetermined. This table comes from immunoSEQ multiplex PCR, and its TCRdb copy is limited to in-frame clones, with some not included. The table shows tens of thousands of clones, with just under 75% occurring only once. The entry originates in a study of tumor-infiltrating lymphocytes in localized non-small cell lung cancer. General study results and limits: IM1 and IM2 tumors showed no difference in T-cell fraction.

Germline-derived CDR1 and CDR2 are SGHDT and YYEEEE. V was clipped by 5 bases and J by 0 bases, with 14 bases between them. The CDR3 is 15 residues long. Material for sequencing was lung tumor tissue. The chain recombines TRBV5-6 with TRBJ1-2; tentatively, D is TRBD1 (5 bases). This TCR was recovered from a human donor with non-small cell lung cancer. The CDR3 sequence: CASSPWGRTNYGYTF. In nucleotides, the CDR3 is TGTGCCAGCAGTCCCTGGGGCAGGACTAACTATGGCTACACCTTC.